This record covers a single TCR beta chain. This entry is derived from a study of cytomegalovirus exposure and HLA in healthy donors. Both 60 Vbeta primers and 13 Jbeta primers went into the PCR. Data came from immunoSEQ multiplex PCR; TCRdb stores just in-frame clones and leaves some out. The sample yields roughly 70,000 clones, roughly four fifths seen once. The sequenced sample was PBMCs. This receptor was obtained from a man between 18 and 29 years old in good health and CMV-seronegative.

CDR3 nucleotide sequence: TGTGCCAGCAGCAAAACAGGGGGCCCCTACAATGAGCAGTTCTTC. Its protein is CASSKTGGPYNEQFF. This chain connects TRBV11-2 to TRBJ2-1, with 9 bases lining up with TRBD1. The CDR3 spans 15 residues. V shed 5 bases and J 2 bases; nucleotides not matched to a gene: 4. Germline CDR1 is SGHAT and CDR2 is FQNNGV.